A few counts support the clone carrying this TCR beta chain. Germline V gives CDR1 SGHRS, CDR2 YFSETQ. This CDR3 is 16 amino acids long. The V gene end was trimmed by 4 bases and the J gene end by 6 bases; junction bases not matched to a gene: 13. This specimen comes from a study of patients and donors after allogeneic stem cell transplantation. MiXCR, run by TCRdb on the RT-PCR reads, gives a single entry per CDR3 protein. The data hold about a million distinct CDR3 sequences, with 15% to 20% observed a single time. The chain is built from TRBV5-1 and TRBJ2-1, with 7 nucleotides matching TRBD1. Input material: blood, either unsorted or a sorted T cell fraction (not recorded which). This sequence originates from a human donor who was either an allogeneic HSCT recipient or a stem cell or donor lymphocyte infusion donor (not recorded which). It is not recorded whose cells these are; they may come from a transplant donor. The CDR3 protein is CASSHKPGQVANEQFF. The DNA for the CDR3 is TGCGCCAGCAGCCACAAGCCCGGACAGGTTGCCAATGAGCAGTTCTTC.